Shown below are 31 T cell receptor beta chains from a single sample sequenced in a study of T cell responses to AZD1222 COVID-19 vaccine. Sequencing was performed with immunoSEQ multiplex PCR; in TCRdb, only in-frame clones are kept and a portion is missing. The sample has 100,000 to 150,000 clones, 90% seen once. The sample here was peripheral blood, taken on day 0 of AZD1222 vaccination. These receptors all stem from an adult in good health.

CDR3 nucleotides: TGTGCCAGCAGCAAAGTCCCTAGCGGGGGGATCTACGAGCAGTACTTC. This gives the protein CASSKVPSGGIYEQYF. The chain links TRBV21-1 to TRBJ2-7; the table's D call, TRBD2, was not checked against the DNA. TRBV21-1 is deemed a pseudogene. The CDR3 loop spans 16 amino acids.

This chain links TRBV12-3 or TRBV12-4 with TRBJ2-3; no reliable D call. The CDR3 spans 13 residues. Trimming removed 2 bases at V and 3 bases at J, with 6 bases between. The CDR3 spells CASSLHPTDTQYF. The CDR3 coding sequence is TGTGCCAGCAGTTTACATCCTACAGATACGCAGTATTTT.

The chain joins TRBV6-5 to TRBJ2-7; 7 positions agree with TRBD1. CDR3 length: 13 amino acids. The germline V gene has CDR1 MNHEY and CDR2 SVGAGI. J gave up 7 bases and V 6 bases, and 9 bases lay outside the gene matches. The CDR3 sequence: CASRLPTGDEQYF. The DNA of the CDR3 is TGTGCCAGCAGACTTCCAACAGGGGATGAGCAGTACTTC.

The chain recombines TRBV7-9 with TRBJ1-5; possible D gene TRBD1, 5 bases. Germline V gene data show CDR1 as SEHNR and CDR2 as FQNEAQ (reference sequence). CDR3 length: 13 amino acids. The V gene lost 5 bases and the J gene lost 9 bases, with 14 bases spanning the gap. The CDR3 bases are TGTGCCAGCAGCCCAGGGCTCCCGGGGCCCCAGCATTTT. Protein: CASSPGLPGPQHF.

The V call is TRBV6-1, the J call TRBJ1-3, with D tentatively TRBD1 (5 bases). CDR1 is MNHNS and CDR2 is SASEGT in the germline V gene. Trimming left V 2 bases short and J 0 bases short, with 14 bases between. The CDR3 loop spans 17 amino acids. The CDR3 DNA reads TGTGCCAGCAGTGAAAGGGCAGGGCCTCGCTCTGGAAACACCATATATTTT. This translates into CASSERAGPRSGNTIYF.

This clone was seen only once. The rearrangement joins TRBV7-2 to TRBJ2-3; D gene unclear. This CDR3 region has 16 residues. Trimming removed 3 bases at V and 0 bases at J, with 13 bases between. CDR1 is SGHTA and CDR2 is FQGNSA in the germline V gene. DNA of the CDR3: TGTGCCAGCAGCTTCCTTAACGGGCCTAGCACAGATACGCAGTATTTT. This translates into CASSFLNGPSTDTQYF.

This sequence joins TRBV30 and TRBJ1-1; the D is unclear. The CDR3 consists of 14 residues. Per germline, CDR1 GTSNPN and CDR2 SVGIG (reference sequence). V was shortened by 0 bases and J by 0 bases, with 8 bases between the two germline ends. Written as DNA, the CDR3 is TGTGCCTGGAGTGTTTCACATATGAACACTGAAGCTTTCTTT. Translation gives CAWSVSHMNTEAFF.

CDR3 coding DNA: TGTGCCAGCAGTTTGTCTAGCACGGTGTCCTACAATGAGCAGTTCTTC. This sequence encodes CASSLSSTVSYNEQFF. The rearrangement links TRBV27 to TRBJ2-1; D possibly corresponds to TRBD2 (5 bases). Trimming took 3 bases from V and 1 from J, leaving 13 bases between them. Per the germline V gene, CDR1 is MNHEY and CDR2 is SMNVEV (reference sequence). The CDR3 is made up of 16 amino acids.

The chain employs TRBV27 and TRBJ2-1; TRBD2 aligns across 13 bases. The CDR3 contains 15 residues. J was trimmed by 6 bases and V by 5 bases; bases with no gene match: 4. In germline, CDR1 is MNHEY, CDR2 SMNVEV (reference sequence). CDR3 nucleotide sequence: TGTGCCAGCAGTCTCACTAGCGGGGGGGCCAATGAGCAGTTCTTC. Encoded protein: CASSLTSGGANEQFF.

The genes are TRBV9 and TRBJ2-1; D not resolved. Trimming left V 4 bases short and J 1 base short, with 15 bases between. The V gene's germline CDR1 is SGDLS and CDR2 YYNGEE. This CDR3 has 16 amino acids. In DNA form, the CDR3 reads TGTGCCAGCAGCCCCCAGACCTCCCCTTCCTACAATGAGCAGTTCTTC. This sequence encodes CASSPQTSPSYNEQFF.

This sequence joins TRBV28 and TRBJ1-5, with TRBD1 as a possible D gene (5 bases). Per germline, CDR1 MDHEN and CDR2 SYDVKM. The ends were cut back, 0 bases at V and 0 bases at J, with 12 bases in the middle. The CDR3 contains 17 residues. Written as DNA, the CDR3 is TGTGCCAGCAGTTTATGGTACAGGCTTGATAGCAATCAGCCCCAGCATTTT. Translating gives CASSLWYRLDSNQPQHF.

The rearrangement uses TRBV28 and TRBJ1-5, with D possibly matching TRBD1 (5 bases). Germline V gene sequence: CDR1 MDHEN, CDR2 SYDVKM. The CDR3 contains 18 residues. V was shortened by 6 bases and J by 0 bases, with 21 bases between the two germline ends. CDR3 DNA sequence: TGTGCCAGCAGCCCGAGCATGCGACAGATCAATAGCAATCAGCCCCAGCATTTT. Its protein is CASSPSMRQINSNQPQHF.

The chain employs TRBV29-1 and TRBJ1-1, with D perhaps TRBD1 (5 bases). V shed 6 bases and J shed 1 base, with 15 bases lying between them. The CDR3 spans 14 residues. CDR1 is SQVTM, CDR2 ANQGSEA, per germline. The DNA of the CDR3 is TGCAGCGTGCGACGACAGAGAGAGAACACTGAAGCTTTCTTT. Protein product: CSVRRQRENTEAFF.

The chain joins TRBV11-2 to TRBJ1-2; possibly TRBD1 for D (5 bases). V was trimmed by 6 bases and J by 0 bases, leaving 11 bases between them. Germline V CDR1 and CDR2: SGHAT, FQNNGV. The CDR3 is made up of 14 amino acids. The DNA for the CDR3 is TGTGCCAGCAGGGCAGGGTTTTCTAACTATGGCTACACCTTC. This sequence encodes CASRAGFSNYGYTF.

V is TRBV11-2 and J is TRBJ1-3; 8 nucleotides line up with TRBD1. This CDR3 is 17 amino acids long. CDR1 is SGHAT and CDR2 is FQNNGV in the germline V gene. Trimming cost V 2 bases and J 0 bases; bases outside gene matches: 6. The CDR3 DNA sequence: TGTGCCAGCAGCTTACCGGGACAGGTAGTCTCTGGAAACACCATATATTTT. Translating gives CASSLPGQVVSGNTIYF.

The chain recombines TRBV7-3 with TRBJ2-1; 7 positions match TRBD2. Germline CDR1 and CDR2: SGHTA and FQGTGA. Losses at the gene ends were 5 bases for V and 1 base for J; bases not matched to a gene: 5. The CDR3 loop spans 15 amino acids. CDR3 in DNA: TGTGCCAGCAGCCCACCGGGACTATCCTACAATGAGCAGTTCTTC. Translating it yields CASSPPGLSYNEQFF.

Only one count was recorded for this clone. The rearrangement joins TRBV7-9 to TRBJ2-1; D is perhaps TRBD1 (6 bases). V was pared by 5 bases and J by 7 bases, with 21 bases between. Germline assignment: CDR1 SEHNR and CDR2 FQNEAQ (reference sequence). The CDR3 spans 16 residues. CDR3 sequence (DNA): TGTGCCAGCAGCCCTCTCTTCTGGGGGCCAGGGAATGAGCAGTTCTTC. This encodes CASSPLFWGPGNEQFF.

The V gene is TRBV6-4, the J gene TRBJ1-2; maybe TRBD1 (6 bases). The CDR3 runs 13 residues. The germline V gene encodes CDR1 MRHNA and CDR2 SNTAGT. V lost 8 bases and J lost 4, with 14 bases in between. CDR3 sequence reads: CASPSRGIYGYTF. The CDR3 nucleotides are TGTGCCAGCCCTAGTAGGGGGATCTATGGCTACACCTTC.

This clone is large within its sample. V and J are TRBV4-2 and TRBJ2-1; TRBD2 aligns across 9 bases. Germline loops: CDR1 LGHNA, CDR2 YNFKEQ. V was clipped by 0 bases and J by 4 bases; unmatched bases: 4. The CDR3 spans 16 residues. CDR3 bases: TGTGCCAGCAGCCAAGAAGGCGGGGGGGAGTACAATGAGCAGTTCTTC. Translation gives CASSQEGGGEYNEQFF.

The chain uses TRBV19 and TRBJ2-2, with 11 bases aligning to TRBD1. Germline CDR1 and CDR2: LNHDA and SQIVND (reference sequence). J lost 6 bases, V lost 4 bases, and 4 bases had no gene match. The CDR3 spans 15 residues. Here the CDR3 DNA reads TGTGCCAGTAGTACAGGACAGGGGGCCCCCGGGGAGCTGTTTTTT. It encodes CASSTGQGAPGELFF.

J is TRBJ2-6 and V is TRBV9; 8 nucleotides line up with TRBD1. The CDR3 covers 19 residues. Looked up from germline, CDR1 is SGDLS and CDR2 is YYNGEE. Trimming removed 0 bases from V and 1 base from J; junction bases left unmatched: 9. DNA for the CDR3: TGTGCCAGCAGCGTAGCTAAGAGGACAGGGTTTTCTGGGGCCAACGTCCTGACTTTC. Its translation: CASSVAKRTGFSGANVLTF.

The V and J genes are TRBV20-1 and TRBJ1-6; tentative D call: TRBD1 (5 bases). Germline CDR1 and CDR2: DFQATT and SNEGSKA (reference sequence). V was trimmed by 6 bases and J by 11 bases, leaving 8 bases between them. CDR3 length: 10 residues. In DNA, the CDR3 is TGCAGTGCCCCAGGGCCACCCCTCCACTTT. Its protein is CSAPGPPLHF.

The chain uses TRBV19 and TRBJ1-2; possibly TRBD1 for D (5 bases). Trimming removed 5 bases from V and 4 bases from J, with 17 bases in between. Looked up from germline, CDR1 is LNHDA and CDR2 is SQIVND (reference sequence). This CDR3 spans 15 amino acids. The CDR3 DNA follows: TGTGCCAGTAGTCCCGCCCCGCAGGGAACCTATGGCTACACCTTC. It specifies CASSPAPQGTYGYTF. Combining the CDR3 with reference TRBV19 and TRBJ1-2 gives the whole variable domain DGGITQSPKYLFRKEGQNVTLSCEQNLNHDAMYWYRQDPGQGLRLIYYSQIVNDFQKGDIAEGYSVSREKKESFPLTVTSAQKNPTAFYLCASSPAPQGTYGYTFGSGTRLTVV.

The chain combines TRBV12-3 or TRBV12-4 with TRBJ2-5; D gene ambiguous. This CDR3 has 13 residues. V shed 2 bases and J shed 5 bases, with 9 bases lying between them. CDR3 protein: CASSLTATETQYF. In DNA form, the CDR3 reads TGTGCCAGCAGTTTAACAGCGACGGAGACCCAGTACTTC.

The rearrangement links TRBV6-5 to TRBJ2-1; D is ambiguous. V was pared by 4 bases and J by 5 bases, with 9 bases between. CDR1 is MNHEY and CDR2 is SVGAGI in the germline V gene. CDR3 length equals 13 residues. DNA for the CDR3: TGTGCCAGCAGTTCGACCCGACACAATGAGCAGTTCTTC. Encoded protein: CASSSTRHNEQFF.

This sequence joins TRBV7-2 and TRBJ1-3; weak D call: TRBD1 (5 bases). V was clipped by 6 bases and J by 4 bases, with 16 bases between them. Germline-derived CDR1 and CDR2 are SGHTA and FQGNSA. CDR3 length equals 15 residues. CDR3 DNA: TGTGCCAGCAGACAAGCTATCTGGGGGGGAAACACCATATATTTT. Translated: CASRQAIWGGNTIYF.

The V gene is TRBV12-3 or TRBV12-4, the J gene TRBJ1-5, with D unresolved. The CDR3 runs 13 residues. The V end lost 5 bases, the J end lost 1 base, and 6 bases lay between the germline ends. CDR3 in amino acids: CASSPDSNQPQHF. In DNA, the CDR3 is TGTGCCAGCAGTCCTGACAGCAATCAGCCCCAGCATTTT.

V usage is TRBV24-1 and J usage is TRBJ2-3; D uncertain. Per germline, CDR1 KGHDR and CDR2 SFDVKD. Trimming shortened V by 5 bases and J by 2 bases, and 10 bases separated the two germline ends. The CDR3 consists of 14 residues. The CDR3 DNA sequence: TGTGCCACCAGTGCCCCGCCGGCCACAGATACGCAGTATTTT. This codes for CATSAPPATDTQYF.

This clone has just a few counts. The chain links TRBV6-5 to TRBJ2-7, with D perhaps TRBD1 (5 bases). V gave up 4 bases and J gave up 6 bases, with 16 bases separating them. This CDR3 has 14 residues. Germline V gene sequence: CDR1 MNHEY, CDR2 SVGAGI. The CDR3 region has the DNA TGTGCCAGCAGTTTCAATCCAACAGGCGGCGAGCAGTACTTC. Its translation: CASSFNPTGGEQYF.

The CDR3 reads CASRDYEQYF. The CDR3 DNA follows: TGTGCCAGCAGGGATTACGAGCAGTACTTC. The V and J genes are TRBV6-5 and TRBJ2-7; D remains ambiguous. The V gene's germline CDR1 is MNHEY and CDR2 SVGAGI. The CDR3 consists of 10 residues. V dropped 6 bases and J dropped 4 bases, with 4 bases sitting between them.

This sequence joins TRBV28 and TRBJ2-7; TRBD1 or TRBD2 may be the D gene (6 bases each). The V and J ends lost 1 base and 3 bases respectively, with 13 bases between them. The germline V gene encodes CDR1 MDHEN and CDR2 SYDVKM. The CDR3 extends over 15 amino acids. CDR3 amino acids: CASSLSGGRGYEQYF. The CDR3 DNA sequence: TGTGCCAGCAGTTTATCCGGGGGCAGGGGCTACGAGCAGTACTTC.